These T cell receptor beta chains were read from a single sample in a study of blood T cell repertoires in COVID-19. TCRdb keeps only in-frame clones here, not all; method: immunoSEQ multiplex PCR. The data hold 250,000 to 300,000 clones, with 85% to 90% observed a single time. Material for sequencing was PBMCs or T cells enriched from blood (not recorded which). All receptors derive from a woman in her 50s who had been exposed to COVID-19. Each CDR3 is given with its conserved first and last residue. Fields, in order: V gene, J gene, clone size, D gene, CDR3 protein, CDR3 DNA. The D gene is left open where the match is weak. Clone size is shown for a subset of rows, as once, few, many or a class of expanded clone.

v_gene: TRBV4-1; j_gene: TRBJ2-5; abundance: NA; d_gene: NA; CDR3aa: CASSQRAGGETQYF; CDR3nt: TGCGCCAGCAGCCAACGGGCGGGCGGAGAGACCCAGTACTTC
v_gene: TRBV5-1; j_gene: TRBJ1-1; abundance: once; d_gene: NA; CDR3aa: CASSLQGMANTEAFF; CDR3nt: TGCGCCAGCAGCTTGCAGGGTATGGCGAACACTGAAGCTTTCTTT
v_gene: TRBV19; j_gene: TRBJ1-6; abundance: NA; d_gene: NA; CDR3aa: CASSIRTAGSPLHF; CDR3nt: TGTGCCAGTAGTATCCGAACCGCGGGTTCACCCCTCCACTTT
v_gene: TRBV30; j_gene: TRBJ2-3; abundance: NA; d_gene: TRBD2; CDR3aa: CAWSGGTREGTQYF; CDR3nt: TGTGCCTGGAGCGGGGGGACCCGCGAAGGTACGCAGTATTTT
v_gene: TRBV7-9; j_gene: TRBJ1-2; abundance: NA; d_gene: NA; CDR3aa: CASSSNPTGDTIYGYTF; CDR3nt: TGTGCCAGCAGCTCGAACCCGACAGGCGATACGATCTATGGCTACACCTTC
v_gene: TRBV29-1; j_gene: TRBJ2-7; abundance: NA; d_gene: NA; CDR3aa: CSVRDLAYEQYF; CDR3nt: TGCAGCGTTCGGGATTTGGCCTACGAGCAGTACTTC
v_gene: TRBV28; j_gene: TRBJ1-2; abundance: NA; d_gene: TRBD1; CDR3aa: CASSFTGQGSLGYTF; CDR3nt: TGTGCCAGCAGTTTTACGGGACAGGGGTCTCTTGGCTACACCTTC
v_gene: TRBV9; j_gene: TRBJ1-6; abundance: NA; d_gene: NA; CDR3aa: CASSAEEFAYSPLHF; CDR3nt: TGTGCCAGCAGCGCAGAAGAATTTGCCTATTCACCCCTCCACTTT
v_gene: TRBV11-1; j_gene: TRBJ2-5; abundance: NA; d_gene: TRBD2; CDR3aa: CASSSPAGGQETQYF; CDR3nt: TGTGCCAGCAGCTCCCCAGCGGGGGGCCAGGAGACCCAGTACTTC
v_gene: TRBV12-3/TRBV12-4; j_gene: TRBJ1-3; abundance: once; d_gene: NA; CDR3aa: CASKGDGNTIYF; CDR3nt: TGTGCCAGCAAGGGGGACGGAAACACCATATATTTT
v_gene: TRBV28; j_gene: TRBJ2-7; abundance: few; d_gene: NA; CDR3aa: CASLIGGGPPYEQYF; CDR3nt: TGTGCCAGCTTAATAGGCGGGGGCCCTCCCTACGAGCAGTACTTC
v_gene: TRBV15; j_gene: TRBJ1-2; abundance: NA; d_gene: NA; CDR3aa: CATSTEQGFYGYTF; CDR3nt: TGTGCCACCAGCACGGAACAGGGTTTCTATGGCTACACCTTC
v_gene: TRBV13; j_gene: TRBJ2-1; abundance: NA; d_gene: TRBD1; CDR3aa: CASSPTGGNEQFF; CDR3nt: TGTGCCAGCAGCCCTACAGGGGGCAATGAGCAGTTCTTC
v_gene: TRBV4-2; j_gene: TRBJ2-5; abundance: NA; d_gene: TRBD2; CDR3aa: CASSQDWRGGWETQYF; CDR3nt: TGTGCCAGCAGCCAAGATTGGCGGGGGGGCTGGGAGACCCAGTACTTC
v_gene: TRBV5-6; j_gene: TRBJ1-2; abundance: NA; d_gene: NA; CDR3aa: CASNAGTANYGYTF; CDR3nt: TGTGCCAGCAACGCCGGGACTGCAAACTATGGCTACACCTTC
v_gene: TRBV5-1; j_gene: TRBJ2-7; abundance: NA; d_gene: TRBD1; CDR3aa: CASSRDSTYEQYF; CDR3nt: TGCGCCAGCAGCCGGGACAGTACCTACGAGCAGTACTTC
v_gene: TRBV20-1; j_gene: TRBJ1-2; abundance: NA; d_gene: NA; CDR3aa: CRSYSNYGYTF; CDR3nt: TGCAGGAGCTACAGCAACTATGGCTACACCTTC
v_gene: TRBV28; j_gene: TRBJ1-3; abundance: NA; d_gene: NA; CDR3aa: CASSYPGGTIYF; CDR3nt: TGTGCCAGCAGTTACCCCGGTGGTACCATATATTTT
v_gene: TRBV10-3; j_gene: TRBJ1-6; abundance: NA; d_gene: TRBD1; CDR3aa: CAIRSTGPNSPLHF; CDR3nt: TGTGCCATCAGATCGACAGGGCCAAATTCACCCCTCCACTTT
v_gene: TRBV7-6; j_gene: TRBJ1-1; abundance: NA; d_gene: TRBD1; CDR3aa: CASSLARGTENTEAFF; CDR3nt: TGTGCCAGCAGCTTAGCGCGAGGGACAGAGAACACTGAAGCTTTCTTT
v_gene: TRBV5-1; j_gene: TRBJ2-5; abundance: NA; d_gene: TRBD2; CDR3aa: CASSLGATSGGQETQYF; CDR3nt: TGCGCCAGCAGCTTGGGCGCGACTAGCGGGGGCCAAGAGACCCAGTACTTC
v_gene: TRBV4-1; j_gene: TRBJ2-5; abundance: NA; d_gene: TRBD2; CDR3aa: CASSQTSGGAWETQYF; CDR3nt: TGCGCCAGCAGCCAGACTAGCGGGGGGGCCTGGGAGACCCAGTACTTC
v_gene: TRBV9; j_gene: TRBJ2-7; abundance: NA; d_gene: TRBD1; CDR3aa: CASSVSETGGRYEQYF; CDR3nt: TGTGCCAGCAGCGTTTCAGAGACAGGGGGCAGGTACGAGCAGTACTTC
v_gene: TRBV27; j_gene: TRBJ1-6; abundance: NA; d_gene: NA; CDR3aa: CASSLFFQGSFGSPLHF; CDR3nt: TGTGCCAGCAGTTTATTTTTCCAGGGGTCATTTGGTTCACCCCTCCACTTT
v_gene: TRBV25-1; j_gene: TRBJ2-5; abundance: NA; d_gene: TRBD2; CDR3aa: CASSKPTSGGFQETQYF; CDR3nt: TGTGCCAGCAGTAAACCAACTAGCGGGGGTTTTCAAGAGACCCAGTACTTC
v_gene: TRBV11-1; j_gene: TRBJ1-1; abundance: NA; d_gene: NA; CDR3aa: CASSLGPEAFF; CDR3nt: TGTGCCAGCAGCCTAGGGCCTGAAGCTTTCTTT
v_gene: TRBV2; j_gene: TRBJ2-5; abundance: NA; d_gene: NA; CDR3aa: CASRVEGTQYF; CDR3nt: TGTGCCAGCAGAGTGGAGGGGACCCAGTACTTC
v_gene: TRBV2; j_gene: TRBJ1-5; abundance: NA; d_gene: TRBD1; CDR3aa: CASGPGQGTNQPQHF; CDR3nt: TGTGCCAGCGGGCCCGGACAGGGTACCAATCAGCCCCAGCATTTT
v_gene: TRBV2; j_gene: TRBJ1-2; abundance: NA; d_gene: NA; CDR3aa: CASRVRGSGIIYGYTF; CDR3nt: TGTGCCAGCAGGGTCAGGGGATCGGGGATTATCTATGGCTACACCTTC
v_gene: TRBV7-2; j_gene: TRBJ2-3; abundance: NA; d_gene: TRBD2; CDR3aa: CASTPGGTSGGLQYF; CDR3nt: TGTGCCAGCACCCCAGGGGGGACTAGCGGGGGGTTACAGTATTTT
v_gene: TRBV7-9; j_gene: TRBJ2-5; abundance: NA; d_gene: TRBD1; CDR3aa: CASSFHRGPETQYF; CDR3nt: TGTGCCAGCAGCTTCCACAGGGGCCCAGAGACCCAGTACTTC
v_gene: TRBV30; j_gene: TRBJ1-4; abundance: once; d_gene: NA; CDR3aa: CASSGEGEDEKLFF; CDR3nt: TGTGCCTCGAGTGGGGAGGGCGAGGATGAAAAACTGTTTTTT
v_gene: TRBV5-1; j_gene: TRBJ2-7; abundance: once; d_gene: NA; CDR3aa: CASSLVGLGLGYEQYF; CDR3nt: TGCGCCAGCAGCTTGGTTGGACTTGGGCTTGGTTACGAGCAGTACTTC
v_gene: TRBV3-1/TRBV3-2; j_gene: TRBJ2-2; abundance: NA; d_gene: NA; CDR3aa: CASSPGGPGELFF; CDR3nt: TGTGCCAGCAGCCCGGGGGGCCCCGGGGAGCTGTTTTTT
v_gene: TRBV28; j_gene: TRBJ1-5; abundance: NA; d_gene: NA; CDR3aa: CASSKRGVGNQPQHF; CDR3nt: TGTGCCAGCAGCAAACGGGGGGTAGGCAATCAGCCCCAGCATTTT
v_gene: TRBV6-5; j_gene: TRBJ1-5; abundance: NA; d_gene: NA; CDR3aa: CATARGSNQPQHF; CDR3nt: TGTGCCACTGCGAGGGGGAGCAATCAGCCCCAGCATTTT
v_gene: TRBV10-3; j_gene: TRBJ1-5; abundance: NA; d_gene: NA; CDR3aa: CAISESSQPQHF; CDR3nt: TGTGCCATCAGTGAGTCGAGTCAGCCCCAGCATTTT
v_gene: TRBV6-5; j_gene: TRBJ1-1; abundance: NA; d_gene: NA; CDR3aa: CASNPGADLLSFF; CDR3nt: TGTGCCAGCAACCCAGGGGCGGACCTCCTTTCCTTCTTT
v_gene: TRBV28; j_gene: TRBJ2-7; abundance: NA; d_gene: NA; CDR3aa: CASSFTSYEQYF; CDR3nt: TGTGCCAGCAGTTTCACATCCTACGAGCAGTACTTC
v_gene: TRBV7-9; j_gene: TRBJ1-6; abundance: NA; d_gene: NA; CDR3aa: CASSLGRDSPLHF; CDR3nt: TGTGCCAGCAGCTTAGGCAGGGATTCACCCCTCCACTTT
v_gene: TRBV7-2; j_gene: TRBJ1-1; abundance: NA; d_gene: NA; CDR3aa: CASSLRDTEAFF; CDR3nt: TGTGCCAGCAGCTTGCGGGACACTGAAGCTTTCTTT
v_gene: TRBV5-1; j_gene: TRBJ1-1; abundance: NA; d_gene: TRBD1; CDR3aa: CASSFGTGRMNTEAFF; CDR3nt: TGCGCCAGCAGCTTCGGGACAGGTCGGATGAACACTGAAGCTTTCTTT
v_gene: TRBV18; j_gene: TRBJ1-1; abundance: few; d_gene: TRBD1; CDR3aa: CASSPLTGEEEAFF; CDR3nt: TGTGCCAGCTCACCGCTGACAGGGGAGGAAGAAGCTTTCTTT
v_gene: TRBV7-2; j_gene: TRBJ2-3; abundance: NA; d_gene: NA; CDR3aa: CASSLDAHTQYF; CDR3nt: TGTGCCAGCAGCTTAGATGCGCATACGCAGTATTTT
v_gene: TRBV30; j_gene: TRBJ1-3; abundance: NA; d_gene: TRBD1; CDR3aa: CAWSLQGASGNTIYF; CDR3nt: TGTGCCTGGAGTCTCCAGGGGGCTTCTGGAAACACCATATATTTT
v_gene: TRBV6-5; j_gene: TRBJ1-1; abundance: NA; d_gene: NA; CDR3aa: CASSLDKNTEAFF; CDR3nt: TGTGCCAGCAGCCTCGACAAGAACACTGAAGCTTTCTTT
v_gene: TRBV7-2; j_gene: TRBJ1-3; abundance: NA; d_gene: NA; CDR3aa: CASSLTDYSGNTIYF; CDR3nt: TGTGCCAGCAGCTTAACTGACTACTCTGGAAACACCATATATTTT
v_gene: TRBV7-9; j_gene: TRBJ2-3; abundance: NA; d_gene: TRBD2; CDR3aa: CASSRGQGGPDTQYF; CDR3nt: TGTGCCAGCAGCAGGGGTCAGGGAGGGCCAGATACGCAGTATTTT
v_gene: TRBV28; j_gene: TRBJ2-3; abundance: NA; d_gene: TRBD2; CDR3aa: CATVAGSTDTQYF; CDR3nt: TGTGCCACCGTAGCGGGGTCCACAGATACGCAGTATTTT
v_gene: TRBV29-1; j_gene: TRBJ1-1; abundance: few; d_gene: TRBD1; CDR3aa: CSVLGTGTEAFF; CDR3nt: TGCAGCGTATTAGGGACAGGGACTGAAGCTTTCTTT
v_gene: TRBV6-5; j_gene: TRBJ2-7; abundance: NA; d_gene: TRBD1; CDR3aa: CASYKGQGASYEQYF; CDR3nt: TGTGCCAGTTACAAGGGACAGGGGGCCTCCTACGAGCAGTACTTC
v_gene: TRBV7-8; j_gene: TRBJ1-2; abundance: NA; d_gene: TRBD1; CDR3aa: CASSHMDRASGYTF; CDR3nt: TGTGCCAGCAGCCACATGGACAGGGCGTCTGGCTACACCTTC
v_gene: TRBV5-1; j_gene: TRBJ2-1; abundance: few; d_gene: NA; CDR3aa: CASSLSERNYNEQFF; CDR3nt: TGCGCCAGCAGCTTGAGCGAGCGGAACTACAATGAGCAGTTCTTC
v_gene: TRBV19; j_gene: TRBJ1-2; abundance: NA; d_gene: NA; CDR3aa: CASSINRESGYTF; CDR3nt: TGTGCCAGTAGTATAAACAGGGAGAGTGGCTACACCTTC
v_gene: TRBV7-9; j_gene: TRBJ1-2; abundance: NA; d_gene: TRBD1; CDR3aa: CASSPRRDSYGYTF; CDR3nt: TGTGCCAGCAGCCCCCGCAGGGACAGCTATGGCTACACCTTC
v_gene: TRBV12-3/TRBV12-4; j_gene: TRBJ2-7; abundance: NA; d_gene: TRBD1; CDR3aa: CASTGVSYEQYF; CDR3nt: TGTGCCAGTACAGGGGTAAGCTACGAGCAGTACTTC
v_gene: TRBV25-1; j_gene: TRBJ1-2; abundance: NA; d_gene: TRBD1; CDR3aa: CASSTTGGPDGYTF; CDR3nt: TGTGCCAGCAGTACGACAGGGGGCCCTGATGGCTACACCTTC
v_gene: TRBV5-1; j_gene: TRBJ2-1; abundance: NA; d_gene: NA; CDR3aa: CASSLGDLELEQFF; CDR3nt: TGCGCCAGCAGCTTGGGAGATCTCGAGTTGGAGCAGTTCTTC
v_gene: TRBV5-1; j_gene: TRBJ2-7; abundance: NA; d_gene: TRBD1; CDR3aa: CASSFLQGQSYEQYF; CDR3nt: TGCGCCAGCAGCTTTTTACAGGGACAGTCCTACGAGCAGTACTTC